Here is one T cell receptor beta chain with its context. Its cognate antigen is unknown. Using constant-segment primers, 5'RACE produced TCR alpha and TCR beta cDNA libraries carrying sample barcodes and UMIs. TCRdb itself ran the 5' RACE reads through MiXCR, one entry per CDR3 protein. The sample lists approximately 400,000 distinct CDR3 sequences; more than 15% were seen once. This entry comes from a study of T-cell memory formation after mild COVID-19. General study points: Contracting CD4+ clones were located mainly in CM and EM, and CD8+ clones in EMRA.

The V gene lost 5 bases and the J gene lost 4 bases, with 11 bases spanning the gap. CDR3 length: 13 residues. The V call is TRBV12-3 or TRBV12-4, the J call TRBJ1-2; D uncertain. The source is a man aged 18 to 29 who had mild COVID-19 (a few samples of this study predate the infection). Cell type and time point are not known. The sample taken for sequencing was PBMCs or a T cell subset sorted from them (not recorded which). CDR3 amino acids: CASSRTELYGYTF. The CDR3 bases are TGTGCCAGCAGTCGGACGGAGCTCTATGGCTACACCTTC.